The 23 T cell receptor beta chains reported below all come from one sample, sequenced in a study of breast tumors, draining lymph nodes, adjacent tissues. TCRdb itself ran the multiplex PCR reads through MiXCR, one entry per CDR3 protein. The table shows 130,000 or so distinct CDR3 sequences, with under 25% occurring only once. The lymph nodes were axillary draining lymph nodes from breast cancer patients. Sequencing was performed on axillary lymph node tissue. The receptors were sampled from a female donor with breast cancer. Some clones in this sample may be carry-over from other donors' samples.

There are many counts of this clonotype. The gene calls are TRBV4-1 and TRBJ2-7, with D possibly matching TRBD2 (6 bases). The CDR3 is 14 residues long. CDR1 is MGHRA, CDR2 YSYEKL, per germline. With 3 bases removed from V and 3 bases from J, the gap between germline ends came to 12 bases. The CDR3 DNA reads as TGCGCCAGCAGCCAGGCGGGTAGCGGCTACGAGCAGTACTTC. Translation: CASSQAGSGYEQYF.

On this clonotype itself: This clone may be a read error of a much larger clone one base away. This rearrangement joins TRBV10-3 to TRBJ2-5; 8 bases agree with TRBD2. In germline, CDR1 is ENHRY, CDR2 SYGVKD. Germline trimming cut 5 bases from V and 5 bases from J; bases unmatched to any gene: 4. This CDR3 has 13 residues. CDR3 sequence reads: CAISPAGVETQYF. CDR3 coding DNA: TGTGCCATCAGTCCAGCGGGAGTGGAGACCCAGTACTTC.

This clonotype was counted a single time. This may come from a read error, since a much larger clone is one base off. The chain combines TRBV28 with TRBJ2-3, with 7 bases aligning to TRBD1. The CDR3 contains 15 residues. Germline lookup yields CDR1 MDHEN and CDR2 SYDVKM. DNA for the CDR3: TGTGCCAGCAGTTTGGTAACAGGGGCCACAGGTACGCAGTATTTT. Translation: CASSLVTGATGTQYF.

The chain recombines TRBV19 with TRBJ1-5, with D possibly TRBD1 on 6 matching bases. CDR3 length: 18 residues. V was cut by 2 bases and J by 1 base, with 18 bases left in between. Germline-derived CDR1 and CDR2 are LNHDA and SQIVND (reference sequence). In DNA form, the CDR3 reads TGTGCCAGTAGTATAATTTTATCGAGGGGGGGGAGCAATCAGCCCCAGCATTTT. Amino acids: CASSIILSRGGSNQPQHF.

This clonotype was seen ten or more times. V gene TRBV2 combines with J gene TRBJ2-3; 7 bases align to TRBD2. Germline V gene sequence: CDR1 SNHLY, CDR2 FYNNEI. CDR3 size: 12 residues. Trimming cost V 7 bases and J 4 bases; bases outside gene matches: 2. The CDR3 is CASTTSADTQYF. DNA for the CDR3: TGTGCCAGCACTACTAGCGCAGATACGCAGTATTTT.

This chain links TRBV30 with TRBJ1-5; D is possibly TRBD1 (6 bases). The CDR3 covers 15 residues. V was clipped by 4 bases and J by 6 bases, with 19 bases between them. Germline V gene sequence: CDR1 GTSNPN, CDR2 SVGIG (reference sequence). CDR3 in DNA: TGTGCCTGGATGCCCGGGGGAGGGGGGAGTCAGCCCCAGCATTTT. Residues: CAWMPGGGGSQPQHF.

This clonotype came up many times. J is TRBJ1-6 and V is TRBV19; tentative D call: TRBD1 (5 bases). This CDR3 region has 16 residues. Germline CDR1 and CDR2: LNHDA and SQIVND (reference sequence). Trimming pared 6 bases from V and 10 bases from J, leaving 22 bases between. The CDR3 DNA is TGTGCCAGTAGCGATAGGGGACGGGCTATAAGCTCACCCCTCCACTTT. Residues: CASSDRGRAISSPLHF.

This clonotype appeared many times. The chain carries TRBV6-5 and TRBJ1-6; D gene uncertain. The CDR3 has 16 residues. Per the germline V gene, CDR1 is MNHEY and CDR2 is SVGAGI. Trimming took 5 bases from V and 5 from J, leaving 16 bases between them. CDR3 loop: CASSRVLGRNNSPLHF. CDR3 sequence (DNA): TGTGCCAGCAGTAGAGTTCTCGGACGGAATAATTCACCCCTCCACTTT.

In regard to this clonotype: One base away lies a much larger clone, so this may be a sequencing read error. CDR3 residues: CASRVPSGRISYEQHF. In DNA form, the CDR3 reads TGTGCCAGCAGGGTACCTAGCGGGAGGATCTCCTACGAGCAGCACTTC. The chain has TRBV28 and TRBJ2-7, with TRBD2 identical over 11 bases. The CDR3 totals 16 residues. Germline CDR1 MDHEN, CDR2 SYDVKM. Filled out from reference TRBV28 and TRBJ2-7, the complete variable domain reads DVKVTQSSRYLVKRTGEKVFLECVQDMDHENMFWYRQDPGLGLRLIYFSYDVKMKEKGDIPEGYSVSREKKERFSLILESASTNQTSMYLCASRVPSGRISYEQHFGPGTRLTVT.

This clonotype was detected only once. A much larger clone differs from this one at a single base, so this may be a read error. The V call is TRBV6-1, the J call TRBJ1-5, with a tentative D call TRBD1 (6 bases). The CDR3 totals 18 residues. Germline-derived CDR1 and CDR2 are MNHNS and SASEGT. Trimming removed 8 bases at V and 0 bases at J, with 23 bases between. The CDR3 loop reads CASGQQGQRHYSNQPQHF. In DNA, the CDR3 is TGTGCCAGCGGCCAACAGGGACAAAGGCACTATAGCAATCAGCCCCAGCATTTT.

Of note for this clonotype: This may stem from a read error, because a much larger clone lies one nucleotide away. This sequence joins TRBV9 and TRBJ2-1; D may be TRBD2 (5 bases). The CDR3 spans 14 residues. The germline V gene has CDR1 SGDLS and CDR2 YYNGEE. DNA of the CDR3: TGTGCCGGCAGCTCAACCGGACTCCGCAATGAGCAGTTCTTC. Protein product: CAGSSTGLRNEQFF.

Turning to this clonotype: A clone one base away is much larger, so this may be a read error. The V call is TRBV6-5, the J call TRBJ2-1, with 7 nucleotides matching TRBD2. The CDR3 runs 15 residues. Germline-derived CDR1 and CDR2 are MNHEY and SVGAGI. The J segment lost 4 bases and the V segment lost 8 bases, leaving 11 bases of the junction unmatched. As DNA, the CDR3 is TGTGCCAGCTCGGGGACTACCGGGCTGTACAATGAGCAGTTCTTC. Protein product: CASSGTTGLYNEQFF.

This clonotype was detected many times. This sequence joins TRBV7-9 and TRBJ2-1; D gene uncertain. Germline V gene data show CDR1 as SEHNR and CDR2 as FQNEAQ (reference sequence). The CDR3 totals 12 residues. Between the trimmed V and J ends, which lost 5 bases and 6 bases, there was a span of 8 bases. DNA for the CDR3: TGTGCCAGCAGCCCCTTTGGCAATGAGCAGTTCTTC. As protein: CASSPFGNEQFF. Full variable domain (missing parts from reference TRBV7-9 and TRBJ2-1): DTGVSQNPRHKITKRGQNVTFRCDPISEHNRLYWYRQTLGQGPEFLTYFQNEAQLEKSRLLSDRFSAERPKGSFSTLEIQRTEQGDSAMYLCASSPFGNEQFFGPGTRLTVL.

The J gene is TRBJ1-5, the V gene TRBV24-1; D unresolved. The CDR3 has 13 residues. Germline assignment: CDR1 KGHDR and CDR2 SFDVKD. V lost 0 bases and J lost 3, with 2 bases in between. CDR3 nucleotide sequence: TGTGCCACCAGTGATTTGCCCAATCAGCCCCAGCATTTT. It specifies CATSDLPNQPQHF.

This clonotype was seen many times. This rearrangement joins TRBV25-1 to TRBJ2-1; D not certain. Per germline, CDR1 MGHDK and CDR2 SYGVNS. CDR3 size: 15 residues. Between the trimmed V and J ends, which lost 3 bases and 4 bases, there was a span of 13 bases. CDR3 nucleotides: TGTGCCAGCAGTGAGCCCAGATCCCGGTACAATGAGCAGTTCTTC. The encoded protein is CASSEPRSRYNEQFF. The complete variable domain, with remaining parts taken from reference TRBV25-1 and TRBJ2-1, reads EADIYQTPRYLVIGTGKKITLECSQTMGHDKMYWYQQDPGMELHLIHYSYGVNSTEKGDLSSESTVSRIRTEHFPLTLESARPSHTSQYLCASSEPRSRYNEQFFGPGTRLTVL.

This clonotype was observed at least ten times. This rearrangement joins TRBV30 to TRBJ1-4; tentative D call: TRBD1 (6 bases). This CDR3 is 14 amino acids long. V was shortened by 0 bases and J by 4 bases, with 9 bases between the two germline ends. Looked up from germline, CDR1 is GTSNPN and CDR2 is SVGIG (reference sequence). The CDR3 bases are TGTGCCTGGAGTGTGGGGACAAATAATGAAAAACTGTTTTTT. The encoded protein is CAWSVGTNNEKLFF.

A remark on this clonotype: A much larger clone differs from this one at a single base, so this may be a read error. The genes are TRBV6-2 or TRBV6-3 and TRBJ2-7; the D gene is possibly TRBD2 (6 bases). Germline lookup yields CDR1 MNHEY and CDR2 SVGEGT. The CDR3 is 15 residues long. CDR3 in DNA: TGTGCCAGCAGTTACGTTAATAGCGGAACCTACAAGCAGTACTTC. Its translation: CASSYVNSGTYKQYF.

The table lists this clonotype with many counts. J is TRBJ2-2 and V is TRBV12-3 or TRBV12-4, with TRBD2 matching 8 bases. Trimming cost V 6 bases and J 4 bases; bases outside gene matches: 4. The length of the CDR3 is 14 residues. The CDR3 here is CASSRSGVTGELFF. The CDR3 DNA is TGTGCCAGCAGCCGTAGCGGGGTCACCGGGGAGCTGTTTTTT.

About this clonotype itself: A much bigger clone sits one base away, suggesting this may be a read error. J is TRBJ2-5 and V is TRBV7-2; 8 positions agree with TRBD1. The germline V gene has CDR1 SGHTA and CDR2 FQGNSA. The CDR3 covers 15 residues. The CDR3: CAGSLDRVGQETQYF. The DNA of the CDR3 is TGTGCCGGCAGCTTGGACAGGGTAGGGCAAGAGACCCAGTACTTC.

A word on this clonotype: A read error may explain this, as a much larger clone is one base away. The rearrangement joins TRBV6-1 to TRBJ2-3, with D perhaps matching TRBD1 (6 bases). The J call may be in error: the DNA end matches TRBJ1-5 better. Per germline, CDR1 MNHNS and CDR2 SASEGT. CDR3 length equals 13 residues. The CDR3 loop is CASNVQGTDTQHF. For the CDR3, the DNA is TGTGCCAGCAACGTACAGGGCACAGATACGCAGCATTTT.

This clonotype was picked up a small number of times. The rearrangement uses TRBV12-3 or TRBV12-4 and TRBJ1-2; TRBD1 is a possible D gene (6 bases). This CDR3 spans 15 amino acids. V was pared by 6 bases and J by 3 bases, with 17 bases between. The CDR3 loop is CASSRGGGADYGYTF. In nucleotides, the CDR3 is TGTGCCAGCAGCCGGGGGGGGGGCGCCGACTATGGCTACACCTTC.

This clonotype was picked up many times. The rearrangement joins TRBV20-1 to TRBJ1-2; D is undetermined. The CDR3 totals 12 residues. Trimming took off 3 bases at V and 4 bases at J, with 9 bases between the two ends. CDR1 and CDR2 from the germline V gene are DFQATT and SNEGSKA (reference sequence). CDR3 DNA sequence: TGCAGTGCTAGTGGGGAATTCTATGGCTACACCTTC. This gives the protein CSASGEFYGYTF.

V usage is TRBV3-1 and J usage is TRBJ2-3; no clear D gene. This CDR3 contains 17 residues. Per the germline V gene, CDR1 is LGHDT and CDR2 is YNNKEL (reference sequence). V lost 1 base, J lost 1 base, and 15 bases lay in between. DNA of the CDR3: TGTGCCAGCAGCCAAGGGTGGGCCGGGCTGGGCACAGATACGCAGTATTTT. Residues: CASSQGWAGLGTDTQYF.